This passage covers 8 T cell receptor beta chains from one sample sequenced in a study of T-cell reconstitution after alpha-beta-depleted transplantation in children (dated by TCRdb to 2016 to 2018). The method behind the library was PCR. Sequencing relied on an Illumina HiSeq 2500. TCR library preparation used molecular barcoding, with unique molecular identifiers applied to normalize quantification of the TCRbeta repertoire. TCRdb passed the public sequencing reads through fastp at Q25 and MiXCR, retaining productive beta sequences. Identical CDR3 protein sequences are pooled into one entry, listed with their most common genes and DNA. The sample table lists about 300,000 distinct CDR3 sequences, 10% of them with a count of one. The top ten hold just under 7.5% of the sample. What this sample's treatment or condition label stands for: allogeneic hematopoietic cell transplantation with graft depleted of TCRalphabeta T cells and CD19 B cells.

The source was PBMCs, collected before TCRalphabeta/CD19-depleted stem cell transplant. The origin of the receptors is a boy younger than two with acute myeloid leukemia, due to receive a stem cell transplant.

Ten or more counts support this clonotype. This chain uses TRBV28 with TRBJ1-1; TRBD1 might be the D (5 bases). V lost 10 bases to trimming and J lost 1 base, with 13 bases between them. Germline values: CDR1 MDHEN, CDR2 SYDVKM. CDR3 size: 13 residues. The CDR3 nucleotides are TGTGCCACTAAGGGACTCCAGAACACTGAAGCTTTCTTT. Amino acids: CATKGLQNTEAFF.

In the case of this clonotype: A read error may explain this, as a much larger clone is one base away. The chain uses TRBV12-3 or TRBV12-4 and TRBJ2-7; TRBD2 might be the D (6 bases). Trimming took 9 bases from V and 3 from J, leaving 18 bases between them. CDR3 length equals 14 residues. CDR3 coding DNA: TGTGCCAGAAGTCCTACAAGGGGAGGCTACGAGCAGTACTTC. Residues: CARSPTRGGYEQYF.

This clonotype has ten or more counts. The chain links TRBV3-1 to TRBJ2-7; D unresolved. The CDR3 has 13 amino acids. Germline V lookup: CDR1 LGHDT, CDR2 YNNKEL (reference sequence). Trimming removed 0 bases at V and 3 bases at J, with 6 bases between. The CDR3 DNA reads as TGTGCCAGCAGCCAAGATCTTATCTACGAGCAGTACTTC. It translates to CASSQDLIYEQYF.

At least ten counts were recorded for this clonotype. The CDR3 DNA reads as TGTGCCAGCAGCCATCGACAGGGGGCACCCTACGAGCAGTACTTC. Protein sequence: CASSHRQGAPYEQYF. The V and J genes are TRBV7-2 and TRBJ2-7; 10 bases map to TRBD1. V lost 5 bases and J lost 2; bases outside the gene matches: 6. This CDR3 has 15 residues. CDR1 is SGHTA and CDR2 is FQGNSA in the germline V gene.

The sample holds many counts of this clonotype. This chain connects TRBV29-1 to TRBJ1-1, with TRBD1 matching 7 bases. The ends lost 4 bases at V and 1 base at J; junction bases unmatched: 6. The length of the CDR3 is 14 residues. CDR1 is SQVTM and CDR2 is ANQGSEA in the germline V gene. This chain's CDR3 is CSVGTGLKNTEAFF. CDR3 DNA sequence: TGCAGCGTTGGGACAGGTTTGAAGAACACTGAAGCTTTCTTT.

This clonotype was seen at least ten times. The chain joins TRBV24-1 to TRBJ2-2; D unclear. The CDR3 is 11 amino acids. Germline V gives CDR1 KGHDR, CDR2 SFDVKD. The CDR3: CLEYAAGELFF. As DNA, the CDR3 is TGTCTGGAGTACGCGGCCGGGGAGCTGTTTTTT.

This clonotype was observed many times. This rearrangement joins TRBV6-2 or TRBV6-3 to TRBJ2-7; D unresolved. Germline V gene lookup returns CDR1 MNHEY and CDR2 SVGEGT. There are 12 residues in the CDR3. Trimming pared 0 bases from V and 2 bases from J, leaving 2 bases between. The CDR3 DNA reads as TGTGCCAGCAGTTACTCTACCTACGAGCAGTACTTC. It yields the protein CASSYSTYEQYF.

With regard to this clonotype: A single base separates this from a much larger clone, so it may be a read error. V is TRBV19 and J is TRBJ1-5; no clear D. Trimming stripped 9 bases from V and 1 base from J, with 13 bases between. The CDR3 sequence is 14 residues long. Per germline, CDR1 LNHDA and CDR2 SQIVND (reference sequence). CDR3 in DNA: TGTGCCAGCACAGATTCCCAGAGCAATCAGCCCCAGCATTTT. Translation: CASTDSQSNQPQHF. Full variable domain (missing parts from reference TRBV19 and TRBJ1-5): DGGITQSPKYLFRKEGQNVTLSCEQNLNHDAMYWYRQDPGQGLRLIYYSQIVNDFQKGDIAEGYSVSREKKESFPLTVTSAQKNPTAFYLCASTDSQSNQPQHFGDGTRLSIL.